The TCR beta chain under discussion was sequenced for a study of CD8+ T cells in alopecia areata. Study as a whole: Among treated patients, oral tofacitinib was administered at 5 to 10 mg twice daily. Study observations and caveats: Clarity of TCR sharing across patients fell short of that in mice, possibly HLA-related.

Turning to this clone: The antigen is unknown.

The authors extracted RNA and reverse transcribed it into cDNA as the sequencing template. Assay used: immunoSEQ multiplex PCR; TCRdb lists only in-frame clones, some missing. The data hold about 42,000 clones, with around three fifths observed a single time. The sample's treatment: oral pan-JAK inhibitor, 5-10 mg twice daily. Trimming left V 2 bases short and J 4 bases short, with 14 bases between. The CDR3 is 14 amino acids. Germline V gene data show CDR1 as GTSNPN and CDR2 as SVGIG (reference sequence). The sequenced sample was CD8+ T cells sorted from blood, obtained at week 4, from a patient treated with tofacitinib. The TCR sequence derives from a human donor with alopecia areata. J is TRBJ1-2 and V is TRBV30; D is unresolved. CDR3 in amino acids: CAWSHGGDSYGYTF. As DNA, the CDR3 is TGTGCCTGGAGTCATGGCGGGGATTCCTATGGCTACACCTTC.